This T cell receptor (beta chain) stems from a study of control samples from healthy donors and cancer patients. CDR1 is MGHRA and CDR2 is YSYEKL in the germline V gene. The CDR3 loop spans 18 amino acids. Trimming at V came to 0 bases and at J to 3 bases, leaving 13 bases not matched to a gene. Only in-frame clones appear in the TCRdb table, and some are missing; sequencing was by immunoSEQ multiplex PCR. This table has 400,000 to 500,000 clones, 75% to 95% appearing once. What was sequenced was PBMCs. This clonotype was sampled from a man aged 35 to 55 with head and neck cancer. The rearrangement joins TRBV4-1 to TRBJ2-7; 8 positions match TRBD1. CDR3 region: CASSQDPYVGTGNYEQYF. CDR3 bases: TGCGCCAGCAGCCAAGATCCGTACGTCGGGACAGGCAACTACGAGCAGTACTTC.